The T cell receptor (beta chain) under discussion was sequenced for a study of Graves' ophthalmopathy and Graves' hyperthyroidism (dated by TCRdb to 2016 to 2019). Turning to the overall study: Peripheral blood was collected before any treatment was given, at the time of initial diagnosis. To explore V-J signatures distinguishing ophthalmopathy from hyperthyroidism, a discovery set of around 100 patients (roughly 45 ophthalmopathy, roughly 60 stable hyperthyroidism) was enrolled. The approximately 100 discovery patients were divided at random into training and test sets in a 7:3 ratio. In total, around 140 blood samples were TCR-sequenced: fewer than 50 ophthalmopathy, roughly 77 hyperthyroidism and about 17 hyperthyroidism-to-ophthalmopathy patients. An independent validation cohort was composed of 18 hyperthyroidism patients and approximately 15 patients who later progressed from hyperthyroidism to ophthalmopathy. In about six hyperthyroidism patients, the T-cell repertoires found in thyroid tissue were compared with those found in blood. Following sample collection, hyperthyroidism patients were given methimazole at a starting dose of 30 mg daily, and ophthalmopathy patients were given high-dose intravenous methylprednisolone. TCR beta repertoire signatures were used to distinguish Graves' ophthalmopathy from Graves' hyperthyroidism and to predict progression to ophthalmopathy. The research as a whole found: The 13-signature model separated ophthalmopathy from stable hyperthyroidism with approximately 85% sensitivity and 81.08% specificity in cross-validation, and 80%/75% in the test set. Most of the expanded thyroid clonotypes with a frequency above 0.001 were also detected in blood, and it was suggested that the thyroid immune response may be reflected by blood repertoires. Sample size was not statistically predetermined, and group allocation was not concealed from the investigators. In validation, the model predicted ophthalmopathy progression with 55% to 71% sensitivity and less than 80% specificity; roughly 11 predicted patients were CT-confirmed with GO in a median of approximately six months.

For repertoire sequencing, the TCR beta CDR3 regions were amplified from RNA transcripts. The first round of RT-PCR was done with HTBI primers and the Qiagen OneStep RT-PCR kit, and was followed by a second round of multiplex PCR, then size selection and purification. Sequencing of the libraries was carried out on an Illumina HiSeq2000 in paired-end mode with 100 bp reads. Per the authors' processing: Reads were processed with SOAPnuke, discarding reads with adapters, uncalled bases, mean Phred below 15, or no exact constant-primer or identifier match. COPE v1.2.5 was used to merge the high-quality paired reads. Clonotypes were defined as unique nucleotide sequences and were aligned to IMGT TRB V, D and J references using MiTCR v1.1. Only V-J combinations with frequency above 0.0001 were analysed, covering around 99% of repertoires. A TCR clonal expansion and chaos score per V-J combination was defined as the ratio of F50 clonal expansion to chaos observed in the TCRdist matrix. Welch's t-statistics and random forest were used to reduce the features to 13 V-J combinations, which were then used as input to a naive Bayes classifier. The similarity between thyroid and blood repertoires was quantified using the Morisita-Horn index. The raw public reads went through TCRdb reprocessing: fastp at Q25, MiXCR clone calling, in-frame beta chains kept. Rows matching on CDR3 protein sequence are summarized as one entry with the most common DNA and genes. The V and J calls come from TCRdb's annotation, not from the publication. The sample has hundreds of thousands of distinct CDR3 sequences on record, 22% of them singletons. The ten largest clonotypes hold roughly 6.9% of the sample.

As to this clonotype: Its antigen is still unknown. No much larger clonotype is one base removed from it; base qualities were not supplied.

The germline V gene specifies MNHNS as CDR1 and SASEGT as CDR2. The germline V end is reduced by 6 bases and the J end by 5 bases; junction bases left unmatched: 13. The CDR3, from cysteine to phenylalanine, totals 15 residues. Only the CDR3 part of the read is kept: 45 bases, read in frame from the first base. Stable hyperthyroidism was defined as no progression to ophthalmopathy within 18 months of follow-up. The hyperthyroidism patients were 18 to 65 years old and newly diagnosed, with a disease duration of less than 2 months. Patients with other autoimmune diseases, uncontrolled infections, pregnancy or lactation were excluded from the study. Clinical symptoms, serum thyroxine, TRAb, thyroid ultrasound and orbital computed tomography formed the basis of the diagnosis. PBMCs were isolated from around 10 ml of fresh peripheral blood by Ficoll-Paque density gradient centrifugation. Trizol reagent was used to extract the total RNA, and its quality was then checked on an Agilent 2100 Bioanalyzer.

Sequenced: peripheral blood. The chain uses TRBV6-1 and TRBJ2-7; the central 7 bases match TRBD2. This receptor was obtained from a woman aged 18-30 years with stable Graves' hyperthyroidism. Some clones in this sample may be carry-over from other donors' samples. Donor details come from another sample of the same person, matched by shared clones. The DNA reads as follows: TGTGCCAGCAGCGGGGGGAGTCCCCTTGTCGACGAGCAGTACTTC. The encoded protein is CASSGGSPLVDEQYF.